This T cell receptor beta chain stems from a study of blood T cell repertoires in COVID-19. Turning to the study itself: The analysed material was cDNA or gDNA that came from T cells, B-cell-depleted T cells, or PBMCs.

During active infection, Seattle patients enrolled and were then monitored through disease. Authors' processing steps: Estimation of nucleated cell counts relied on the amplification of reference gene primers. Repertoires were generated with immunoSEQ multiplex PCR, while TCRdb's copy carries only in-frame clones and drops some. For V, J and clone size, that table is used; D and trimming come from the DNA. The data show about 350,000 clones, 75% to 90% seen once. The CDR3 length is 12 residues. The V gene's germline CDR1 is SGHRS and CDR2 YFSETQ. With 4 bases clipped from V and 8 bases from J, the junction kept 4 bases outside the gene matches.

The sequence came from a woman aged 60-75 years with COVID-19, enrolled during active disease. The V and J genes are TRBV5-1 and TRBJ1-2, with 8 bases fitting TRBD1. The specimen sequenced was peripheral blood. The DNA of the CDR3 is TGCGCCAGCAGCCCGACAGGGGACGGCTACACCTTC. Protein: CASSPTGDGYTF. Together with reference TRBV5-1 and TRBJ1-2, the CDR3 gives the full variable domain: KAGVTQTPRYLIKTRGQQVTLSCSPISGHRSVSWYQQTPGQGLQFLFEYFSETQRNKGNFPGRFSGRQFSNSRSEMNVSTLELGDSALYLCASSPTGDGYTFGSGTRLTVV.